Here is one T cell receptor beta chain with its context. As for treatment: some 20 received Ad26.COV2.S at low or high dose, single or two shots; roughly five received placebo; per-sample allocation not given. Each sample was drawn 63 days after the first injection (of vaccine or placebo). The sample is drawn from a study of Ad26.COV2.S vaccination and SARS-CoV-2 variants. Background on the study: Once or twice, 56 days apart, Ad26.COV2.S was delivered intramuscularly.

The assay was immunoSEQ multiplex PCR, and TCRdb's table has in-frame clones only and misses some. The repertoire holds 400,000 to 450,000 clones, with 80% to 95% as singletons. The CDR3 runs to 18 residues. After removal of 5 bases from V and 3 bases from J, the junction contained 19 bases not matched to a gene. The germline gives CDR1 SGHTA, CDR2 FQGNSA. The sequencing used peripheral blood, collected in a trial of Ad26.COV2.S vaccine versus placebo. The chain links TRBV7-2 to TRBJ2-7; 7 nucleotides align to TRBD2. The sequence was obtained from a person aged 18-65 years who received the Ad26.COV2.S COVID-19 vaccine or a placebo. The CDR3 DNA reads TGTGCCAGCAGCCCTAGAGATGCGACAGCAGCGGGGAACTACGAGCAGTACTTC. Protein sequence: CASSPRDATAAGNYEQYF.